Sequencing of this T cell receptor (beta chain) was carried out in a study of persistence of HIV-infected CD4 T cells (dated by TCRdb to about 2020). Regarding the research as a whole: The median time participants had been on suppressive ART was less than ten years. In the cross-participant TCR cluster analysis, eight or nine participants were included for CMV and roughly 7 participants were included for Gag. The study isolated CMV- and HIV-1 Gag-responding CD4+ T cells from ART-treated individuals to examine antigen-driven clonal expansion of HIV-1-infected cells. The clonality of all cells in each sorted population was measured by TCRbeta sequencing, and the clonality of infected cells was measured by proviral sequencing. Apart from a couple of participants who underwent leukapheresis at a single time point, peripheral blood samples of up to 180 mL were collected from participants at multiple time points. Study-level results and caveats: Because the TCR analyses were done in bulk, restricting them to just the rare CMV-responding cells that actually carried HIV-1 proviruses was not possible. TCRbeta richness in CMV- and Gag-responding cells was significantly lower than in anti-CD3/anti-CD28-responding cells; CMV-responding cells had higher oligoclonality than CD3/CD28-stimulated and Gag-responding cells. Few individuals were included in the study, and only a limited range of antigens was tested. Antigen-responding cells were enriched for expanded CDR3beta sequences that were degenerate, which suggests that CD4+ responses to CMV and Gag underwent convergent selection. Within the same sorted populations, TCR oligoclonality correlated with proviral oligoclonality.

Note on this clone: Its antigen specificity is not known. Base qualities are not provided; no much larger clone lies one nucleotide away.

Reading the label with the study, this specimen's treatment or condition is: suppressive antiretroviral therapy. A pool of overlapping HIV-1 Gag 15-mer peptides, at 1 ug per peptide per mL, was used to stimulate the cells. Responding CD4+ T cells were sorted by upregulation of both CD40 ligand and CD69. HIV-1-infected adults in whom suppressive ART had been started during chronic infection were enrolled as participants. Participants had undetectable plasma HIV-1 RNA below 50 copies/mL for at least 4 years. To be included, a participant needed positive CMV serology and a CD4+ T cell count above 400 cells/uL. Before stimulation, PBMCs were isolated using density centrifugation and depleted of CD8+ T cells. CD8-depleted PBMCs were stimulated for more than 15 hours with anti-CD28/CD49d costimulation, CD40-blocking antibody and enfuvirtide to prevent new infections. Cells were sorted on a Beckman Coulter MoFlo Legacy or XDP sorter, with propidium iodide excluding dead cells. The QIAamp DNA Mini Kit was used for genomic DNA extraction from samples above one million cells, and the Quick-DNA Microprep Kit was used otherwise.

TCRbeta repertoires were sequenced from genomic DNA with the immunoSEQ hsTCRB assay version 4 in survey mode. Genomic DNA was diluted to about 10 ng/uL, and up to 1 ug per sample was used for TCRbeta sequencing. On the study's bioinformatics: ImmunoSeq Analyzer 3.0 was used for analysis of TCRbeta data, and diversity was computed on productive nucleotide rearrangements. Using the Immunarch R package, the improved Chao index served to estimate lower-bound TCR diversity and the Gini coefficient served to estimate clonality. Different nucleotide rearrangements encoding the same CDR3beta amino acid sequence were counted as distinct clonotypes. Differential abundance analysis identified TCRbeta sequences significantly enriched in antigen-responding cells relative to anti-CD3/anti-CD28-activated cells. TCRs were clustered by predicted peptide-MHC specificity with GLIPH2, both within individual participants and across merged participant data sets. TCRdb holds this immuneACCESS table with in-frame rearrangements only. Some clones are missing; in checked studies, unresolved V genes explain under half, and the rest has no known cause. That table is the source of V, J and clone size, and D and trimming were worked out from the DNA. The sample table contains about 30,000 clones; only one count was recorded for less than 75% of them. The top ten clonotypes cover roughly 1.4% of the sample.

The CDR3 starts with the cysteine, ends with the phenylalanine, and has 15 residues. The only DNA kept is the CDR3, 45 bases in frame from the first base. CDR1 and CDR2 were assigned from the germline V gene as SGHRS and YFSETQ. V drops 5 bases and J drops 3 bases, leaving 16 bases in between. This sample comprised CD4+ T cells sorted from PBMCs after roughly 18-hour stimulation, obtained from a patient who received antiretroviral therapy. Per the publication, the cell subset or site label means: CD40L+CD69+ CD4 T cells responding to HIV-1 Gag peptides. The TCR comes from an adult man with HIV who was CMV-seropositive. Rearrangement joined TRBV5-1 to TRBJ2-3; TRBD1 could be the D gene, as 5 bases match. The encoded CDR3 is CASSEPGFNTDTQYF. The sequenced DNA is TGCGCCAGCAGTGAGCCAGGGTTCAATACAGATACGCAGTATTTT.